Sequencing of this T cell receptor beta chain was carried out in a study of patients and donors after allogeneic stem cell transplantation. TCRdb reanalysed the RT-PCR reads using MiXCR and keeps one entry per CDR3 protein. The top ten hold 7.2% of the sample, which has 410,000 or so distinct CDR3 sequences, roughly 16% seen once. The CDR3 is 15 residues long. Germline CDR1 MGHRA, CDR2 YSYEKL. V lost 1 base and J 8 bases, leaving 14 bases between the germline ends. This clonotype came up many times. Sequenced sample: blood, either unsorted or a sorted T cell fraction (not recorded which). V usage is TRBV4-1 and J usage is TRBJ2-2, with D perhaps matching TRBD1 (6 bases). The TCR sequence derives from a human donor who was either an allogeneic HSCT recipient or a stem cell or donor lymphocyte infusion donor (not recorded which). It is not recorded whose cells these are; they may come from a transplant donor. The CDR3 sequence: CASSQVTGSPGELFF. The DNA of the CDR3 is TGCGCCAGCAGCCAAGTAACAGGGTCCCCAGGGGAGCTGTTTTTT.